A single sample gave rise to the 13 T cell receptor beta chains below, sequenced in a study of blood T cell repertoires in COVID-19. Assay: immunoSEQ multiplex PCR; the TCRdb copy retains only in-frame clones and omits some. The sample lists 25,000 to 30,000 clones, roughly 84% seen once, with 8% to 10% in the top ten. Sequenced material: peripheral blood. The receptors were sampled from a man of 80 years or more with active COVID-19.

The gene calls are TRBV5-4 and TRBJ2-3; the match to TRBD2 covers 14 bases. Germline trimming cut 1 base from V and 4 bases from J; bases unmatched to any gene: 2. This CDR3 region has 16 residues. The germline gives CDR1 SGHNT, CDR2 YYREEE (reference sequence). This CDR3 is CASSLTGLAGADTQYF. In DNA, the CDR3 is TGTGCCAGCAGCTTGACGGGACTAGCGGGGGCAGATACGCAGTATTTT.

The chain recombines TRBV3-1 (or the pseudogene TRBV3-2) with TRBJ1-6, with D tentatively TRBD1 (6 bases). CDR1 and CDR2 from the germline V gene are LGHDT and YNNKEL (reference sequence). The CDR3 is 15 amino acids. The germline V and J ends were trimmed by 1 base and 9 bases, with 13 bases remaining between them. CDR3 residues: CASSQVDRSGSPLHF. CDR3 DNA: TGTGCCAGCAGCCAAGTCGACAGGTCGGGTTCACCCCTCCACTTT.

The chain has TRBV19 and TRBJ2-5; TRBD2 is a possible D gene (5 bases). The length of the CDR3 is 12 residues. V was cut by 7 bases and J by 7 bases, with 13 bases left in between. In germline, CDR1 is LNHDA, CDR2 SQIVND (reference sequence). This CDR3 is CASKKAEATQYF. DNA for the CDR3: TGTGCCAGTAAAAAAGCGGAGGCGACCCAGTACTTC.

This chain uses TRBV27 with TRBJ1-6, with D hard to call. Germline-derived CDR1 and CDR2 are MNHEY and SMNVEV (reference sequence). This CDR3 comprises 16 residues. V was cut by 5 bases and J by 7 bases, with 18 bases left in between. Here the CDR3 DNA reads TGTGCCAGCAGTGAAGGGCCACACGGGGTGAATTCACCCCTCCACTTT. This sequence encodes CASSEGPHGVNSPLHF.

This clone appeared a single time. The rearrangement links TRBV4-1 to TRBJ2-7, with 11 bases that match TRBD2. The junction had 8 bases not matched to a gene; V was cut back by 2 bases and J by 5 bases. CDR3 length: 16 amino acids. Germline-derived CDR1 and CDR2 are MGHRA and YSYEKL. The CDR3 reads CASSQTPGLAGNEQYF. The CDR3, as DNA: TGCGCCAGCAGCCAAACCCCCGGACTAGCGGGTAACGAGCAGTACTTC.

Within the sample, this clone is medium-sized. V and J are TRBV18 and TRBJ1-5; D is perhaps TRBD1 (6 bases). The germline CDR1 and CDR2 sequences are KGHSH and LQKENI. The CDR3 spans 16 residues. V was clipped by 3 bases and J by 3 bases, with 15 bases between them. CDR3 protein: CASSPDPTGINQPQHF. CDR3 sequence (DNA): TGTGCCAGCTCACCTGACCCTACAGGGATCAATCAGCCCCAGCATTTT.

This chain links TRBV10-1 with TRBJ1-1; 8 positions agree with TRBD1. The ends lost 9 bases at V and 1 base at J; junction bases unmatched: 7. Germline V gene data show CDR1 as WNHNN and CDR2 as SYGVQD (reference sequence). CDR3 size: 14 residues. The DNA of the CDR3 is TGCGCCAGTAGAGCCGGGACAGGGAACACTGAAGCTTTCTTT. Protein: CASRAGTGNTEAFF.

This clone was counted between two and nine times. This rearrangement joins TRBV30 to TRBJ1-1; 7 nucleotides align to TRBD1. This CDR3 has 19 amino acids. CDR1 GTSNPN and CDR2 SVGIG come from the germline V gene (reference sequence). V shed 0 bases and J 1 base; nucleotides not matched to a gene: 17. The CDR3 here is CAWSVPPRGPGYRNTEAFF. CDR3 bases: TGTGCCTGGAGTGTACCCCCTAGGGGGCCTGGGTACAGGAACACTGAAGCTTTCTTT.

The chain is built from TRBV27 and TRBJ1-5; TRBD1 might be the D (6 bases). Germline loops: CDR1 MNHEY, CDR2 SMNVEV (reference sequence). The V end lost 3 bases, the J end lost 5 bases, and 11 bases lay between the germline ends. This CDR3 region has 14 residues. CDR3 amino acids: CASSFRGGDQPQHF. The CDR3 nucleotides read TGTGCCAGCAGTTTTCGAGGGGGTGATCAGCCCCAGCATTTT.

V usage is TRBV5-4 and J usage is TRBJ1-5, with a weak D call TRBD1 (6 bases). Trimming removed 4 bases at V and 4 bases at J, with 12 bases between. The germline V gene has CDR1 SGHNT and CDR2 YYREEE (reference sequence). The CDR3 covers 14 residues. CDR3 nucleotide sequence: TGTGCCAGCAGCCCTGGGACATCTAATCAGCCCCAGCATTTT. It translates to CASSPGTSNQPQHF.

This sequence joins TRBV4-2 and TRBJ1-4, with D perhaps TRBD1 (6 bases). The CDR3 runs to 17 residues. Deletions cut 4 bases from V and 8 bases from J, with 23 bases between. CDR1 and CDR2 (germline): LGHNA, YNFKEQ. The CDR3 spells CASSRGGQDDKWEKLFF. In nucleotides, the CDR3 is TGTGCCAGCAGCCGCGGGGGACAAGACGATAAATGGGAAAAACTGTTTTTT.

The CDR3 region is CASKRVSTDTQYF. The CDR3 coding sequence is TGTGCCTCCAAACGGGTTAGCACAGATACGCAGTATTTT. The chain joins TRBV19 to TRBJ2-3; D is unclear. This CDR3 comprises 13 residues. Germline CDR1 reads LNHDA; CDR2 reads SQIVND (reference sequence). Between the trimmed V and J ends, which lost 11 bases and 0 bases, there was a span of 12 bases.

The chain combines TRBV2 with TRBJ1-2, with D unresolved. The V end was cut by 7 bases, the J end by 5 bases, with 14 bases between. CDR1 and CDR2 from the germline V gene are SNHLY and FYNNEI. The CDR3 has 13 residues. The DNA of the CDR3 is TGTGCCAGCACTGCCTGGAGGGAGTATGGCTACACCTTC. It encodes CASTAWREYGYTF.